This TCR beta chain was recorded in a study of OX40 agonist ivuxolimab in advanced cancers. Study information: The drug used for patients, ivuxolimab, was an agonistic anti-OX40 (CD134) antibody.

Germline V gives CDR1 SGHRS, CDR2 YFSETQ. V shed 2 bases, J shed 6 bases, and the junction held 0 bases outside the gene matches. The CDR3 consists of 12 residues. The table came from immunoSEQ multiplex PCR; TCRdb's copy has only in-frame clones and leaves some out. The repertoire has about 60,000 clones, 88% of them found once; the top ten carry 0.67%. This clonotype was obtained from an adult with an advanced solid tumor such as melanoma, head and neck, liver or kidney cancer. The chain is built from TRBV5-1 and TRBJ2-3; TRBD1 aligns across 7 bases. The source material was CD4+ or CD8+ T cells sorted from blood, sampled in a trial of the OX40 agonist ivuxolimab. The CDR3 loop is CASSLQGDTQYF. DNA of the CDR3: TGCGCCAGCAGCTTACAGGGGGATACGCAGTATTTT. Together with reference TRBV5-1 and TRBJ2-3, the CDR3 gives the full variable domain: KAGVTQTPRYLIKTRGQQVTLSCSPISGHRSVSWYQQTPGQGLQFLFEYFSETQRNKGNFPGRFSGRQFSNSRSEMNVSTLELGDSALYLCASSLQGDTQYFGPGTRLTVL.